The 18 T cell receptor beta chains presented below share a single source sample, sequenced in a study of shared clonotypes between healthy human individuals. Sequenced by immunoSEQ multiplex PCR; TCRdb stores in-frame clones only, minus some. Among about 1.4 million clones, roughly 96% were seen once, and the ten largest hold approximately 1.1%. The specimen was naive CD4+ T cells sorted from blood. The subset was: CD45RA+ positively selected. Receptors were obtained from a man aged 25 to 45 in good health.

The CDR3 spells CASSSRRPNVSTDTQYF. CDR3 sequence (DNA): TGTGCCAGCAGTTCCCGCCGGCCAAACGTAAGCACAGATACGCAGTATTTT. The chain uses TRBV27 and TRBJ2-3; D remains unclear. Germline assignment: CDR1 MNHEY and CDR2 SMNVEV (reference sequence). There are 17 residues in the CDR3. Trimming took off 4 bases at V and 0 bases at J, with 17 bases between the two ends.

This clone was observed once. The CDR3, as DNA: TGTGCCAGCAGCTTGGTAGCGGGAAGTGTCAATGAGCAGTTCTTC. It encodes CASSLVAGSVNEQFF. The chain links TRBV5-4 to TRBJ2-1; TRBD2 agrees at 8 bases. With V trimmed by 0 bases and J by 6 bases, 5 bases remained unmatched. Germline V gene sequence: CDR1 SGHNT, CDR2 YYREEE (reference sequence). This CDR3 is built from 15 residues.

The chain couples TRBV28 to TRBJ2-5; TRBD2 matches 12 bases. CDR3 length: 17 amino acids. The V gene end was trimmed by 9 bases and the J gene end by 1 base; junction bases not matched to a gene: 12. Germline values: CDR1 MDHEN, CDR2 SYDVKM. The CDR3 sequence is CASTTERLAGVQETQYF. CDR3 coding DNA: TGTGCCAGTACGACAGAGAGACTAGCGGGAGTCCAAGAGACCCAGTACTTC.

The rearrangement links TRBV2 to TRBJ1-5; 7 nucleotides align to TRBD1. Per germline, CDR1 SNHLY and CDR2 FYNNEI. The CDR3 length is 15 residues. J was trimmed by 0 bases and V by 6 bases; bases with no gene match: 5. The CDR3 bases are TGTGCCAGCAGGGTTGGGACAGATAGCAATCAGCCCCAGCATTTT. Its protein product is CASRVGTDSNQPQHF.

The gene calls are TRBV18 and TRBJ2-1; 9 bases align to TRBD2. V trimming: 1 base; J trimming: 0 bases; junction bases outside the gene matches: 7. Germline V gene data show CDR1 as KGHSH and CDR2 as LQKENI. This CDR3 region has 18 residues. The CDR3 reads CASSPLFVLAGSYNEQFF. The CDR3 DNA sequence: TGTGCCAGCTCACCACTATTCGTACTAGCGGGCTCCTACAATGAGCAGTTCTTC. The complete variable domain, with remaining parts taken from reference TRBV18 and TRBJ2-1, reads NAGVMQNPRHLVRRRGQEARLRCSPMKGHSHVYWYRQLPEEGLKFMVYLQKENIIDESGMPKERFSAEFPKEGPSILRIQQVVRGDSAAYFCASSPLFVLAGSYNEQFFGPGTRLTVL.

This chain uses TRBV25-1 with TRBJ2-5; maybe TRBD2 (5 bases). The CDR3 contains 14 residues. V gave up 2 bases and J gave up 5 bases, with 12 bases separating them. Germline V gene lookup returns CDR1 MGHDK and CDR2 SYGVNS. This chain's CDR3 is CASSELRVWETQYF. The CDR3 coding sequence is TGTGCCAGCAGTGAACTGAGGGTCTGGGAGACCCAGTACTTC.

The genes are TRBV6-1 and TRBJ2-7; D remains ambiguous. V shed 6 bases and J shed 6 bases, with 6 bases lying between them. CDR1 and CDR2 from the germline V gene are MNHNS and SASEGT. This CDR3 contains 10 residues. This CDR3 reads CASRYTEQYF. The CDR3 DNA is TGTGCCAGCAGGTACACCGAGCAGTACTTC.

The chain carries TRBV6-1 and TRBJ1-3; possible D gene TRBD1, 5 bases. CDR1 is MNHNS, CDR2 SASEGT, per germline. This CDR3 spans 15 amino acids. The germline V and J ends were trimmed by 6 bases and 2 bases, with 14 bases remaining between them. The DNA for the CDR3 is TGTGCCAGCAGCGAACAGGACCAACCTGGAAACACCATATATTTT. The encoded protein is CASSEQDQPGNTIYF.

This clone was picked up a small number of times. CDR3 region: CASSEQPQAGGELFF. CDR3 DNA: TGTGCCAGCAGTGAACAACCCCAAGCAGGCGGGGAGCTGTTTTTT. This chain uses TRBV6-1 with TRBJ2-2, with D uncertain. Germline values: CDR1 MNHNS, CDR2 SASEGT. This CDR3 has 15 amino acids. Trimming left V 2 bases short and J 7 bases short, with 14 bases between.

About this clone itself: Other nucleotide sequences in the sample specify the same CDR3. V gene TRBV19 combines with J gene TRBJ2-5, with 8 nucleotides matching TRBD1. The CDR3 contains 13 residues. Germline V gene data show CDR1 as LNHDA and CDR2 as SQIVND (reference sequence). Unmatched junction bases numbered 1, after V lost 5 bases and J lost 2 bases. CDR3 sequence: CASSRTGQETQYF. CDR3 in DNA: TGTGCCAGTAGTCGGACAGGGCAAGAGACCCAGTACTTC.

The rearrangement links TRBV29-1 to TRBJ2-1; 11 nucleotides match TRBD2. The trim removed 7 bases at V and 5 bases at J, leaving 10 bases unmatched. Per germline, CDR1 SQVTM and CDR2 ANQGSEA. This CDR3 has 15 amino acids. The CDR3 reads CSALPGTSGDNEQFF. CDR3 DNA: TGCAGCGCCCTGCCCGGGACTAGCGGCGACAATGAGCAGTTCTTC.

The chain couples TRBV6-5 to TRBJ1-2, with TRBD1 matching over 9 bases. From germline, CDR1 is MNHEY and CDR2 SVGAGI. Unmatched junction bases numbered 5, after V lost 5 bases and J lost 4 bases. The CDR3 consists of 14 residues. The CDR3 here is CASSKQGATYGYTF. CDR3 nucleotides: TGTGCCAGCAGTAAACAGGGGGCAACCTATGGCTACACCTTC.

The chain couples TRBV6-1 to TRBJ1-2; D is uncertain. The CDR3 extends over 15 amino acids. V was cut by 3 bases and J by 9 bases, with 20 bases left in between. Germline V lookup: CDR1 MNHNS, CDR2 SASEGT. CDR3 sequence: CASSDQWAAPTSYTF. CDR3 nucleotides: TGTGCCAGCAGTGATCAATGGGCCGCCCCTACGAGCTACACCTTC.

The CDR3 DNA reads as TGTGCCAGCAGCGGAAAGACAGTCGCTGAAGCTTTCTTT. Translation: CASSGKTVAEAFF. This chain joins TRBV2 and TRBJ1-1; TRBD1 might be the D (5 bases). Trimming cost V 6 bases and J 6 bases, with 14 bases left between them. The CDR3 is 13 residues long. Germline V gives CDR1 SNHLY, CDR2 FYNNEI. Looking up the rest from reference TRBV2 and TRBJ1-1 gives the full variable domain: EPEVTQTPSHQVTQMGQEVILRCVPISNHLYFYWYRQILGQKVEFLVSFYNNEISEKSEIFDDQFSVERPDGSNFTLKIRSTKLEDSAMYFCASSGKTVAEAFFGQGTRLTVV.

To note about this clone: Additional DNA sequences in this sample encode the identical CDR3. The CDR3 DNA reads as TGTGCCAGCTCACCGGGCGGTAGCTCCTACAATGAGCAGTTCTTC. This sequence encodes CASSPGGSSYNEQFF. V is TRBV18 and J is TRBJ2-1, with no clear D. V lost 3 bases and J lost 0, with 9 bases in between. Germline CDR1 reads KGHSH; CDR2 reads LQKENI. CDR3 length equals 15 residues. Combining the CDR3 with reference TRBV18 and TRBJ2-1 gives the whole variable domain NAGVMQNPRHLVRRRGQEARLRCSPMKGHSHVYWYRQLPEEGLKFMVYLQKENIIDESGMPKERFSAEFPKEGPSILRIQQVVRGDSAAYFCASSPGGSSYNEQFFGPGTRLTVL.

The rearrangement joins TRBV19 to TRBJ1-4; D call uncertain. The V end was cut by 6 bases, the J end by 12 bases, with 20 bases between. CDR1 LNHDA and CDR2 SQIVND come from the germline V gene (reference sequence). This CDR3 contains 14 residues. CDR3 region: CASSLTRNENELFF. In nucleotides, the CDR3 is TGTGCCAGTAGCCTTACCCGTAATGAAAACGAACTGTTTTTT.

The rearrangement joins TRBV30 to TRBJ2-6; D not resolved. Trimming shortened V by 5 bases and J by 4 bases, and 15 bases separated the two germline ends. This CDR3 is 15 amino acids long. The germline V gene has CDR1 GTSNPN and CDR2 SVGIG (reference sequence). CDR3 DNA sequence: TGTGCCTGGGCCACTGATCTGGGAGGGGCCAACGTCCTGACTTTC. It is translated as CAWATDLGGANVLTF.

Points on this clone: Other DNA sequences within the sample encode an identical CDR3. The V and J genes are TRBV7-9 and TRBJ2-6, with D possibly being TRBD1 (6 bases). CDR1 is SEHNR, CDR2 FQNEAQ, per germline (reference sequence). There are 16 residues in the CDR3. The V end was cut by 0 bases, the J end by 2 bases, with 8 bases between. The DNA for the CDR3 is TGTGCCAGCAGCTTAGCAGGGGGAACTGGGGCCAACGTCCTGACTTTC. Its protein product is CASSLAGGTGANVLTF.